The T cell receptor (beta chain) described here comes from a study of cytomegalovirus exposure and HLA in healthy donors. Deletions cut 8 bases from V and 0 bases from J, with 14 bases between. Germline V lookup: CDR1 MNHNS, CDR2 SASEGT. The CDR3 consists of 15 residues. The PCR made use of 60 Vbeta and 13 Jbeta primers. Only in-frame clones appear in the TCRdb table, and some are missing; sequencing was by immunoSEQ multiplex PCR. Of more than 150,000 clones listed, about 80% are singletons. This clone was seen only a few times. What it recognizes is unknown. Healthy donors of bone marrow made up the group. Study conclusions and caveats: On later analysis, the bulk of CMV-associated TCR beta chains appeared to be HLA-restricted. For TCR beta chains, V- and J-gene trimming was later linked to a missense DCLRE1C variant. Productive rates of about 90% or about 30% were seen for most TCR beta V segments in an earlier analysis.

The clonotype originates from a man between 18 and 35 years old in good health and CMV-seronegative. Sequencing was performed on PBMCs. This sequence joins TRBV6-1 and TRBJ2-1, with a weak D call TRBD2 (5 bases). CDR3 loop: CASGFGGSSYNEQFF. The CDR3 DNA follows: TGTGCCAGCGGGTTTGGTGGGAGCTCCTACAATGAGCAGTTCTTC.